This TCR beta chain was identified in a study of CXCR3-negative and CXCR3-positive naive CD8 T cells. Per germline, CDR1 SQVTM and CDR2 ANQGSEA. This CDR3 is 15 amino acids long. UMI labels and 5' RACE were used to prepare the TRB cDNA libraries. TCRdb derives one entry per CDR3 protein from the 5' RACE reads, leaving out DNA. In total, the table holds approximately 39,000 distinct CDR3 sequences. Study-wide points: Similar levels of surface CD5 were seen between naive subsets; TCR strength was inferred from TRB CDR3 properties. TRBV-TRBJ usage was alike in naive CXCR3-negative and CXCR3-positive cells but differed in memory cells. Cryopreservation partially lowered CXCR3 expression, so most assays used fresh PBMCs.

Of note for this clonotype: Its antigen remains unknown.

The chain carries TRBV29-1 and TRBJ2-3; TCRdb's assignment of TRBD2 cannot be checked, as there is no DNA. This TCR was sampled from a human donor in good health. Some clones in this sample may be carry-over from other donors' samples. Material for sequencing was memory CD8+ T cells from blood. The CDR3 here is CSVVPGLQRADTQYF.